Below are 13 T cell receptor beta chains sequenced from a single sample in a study of T cell changes during pregnancy in multiple sclerosis. Generated by immunoSEQ multiplex PCR, the TCRdb table keeps only in-frame clones and is missing some. The repertoire includes approximately 40,000 clones, around 89% of them detected once, and over 9% sits in the top ten. The sample here was CD8+ T cells from peripheral blood mononuclear cells, taken in the third trimester of pregnancy. These receptor sequences come from a female donor with multiple sclerosis, enrolled in a pregnancy study.

A single count supports this clone. The gene calls are TRBV15 and TRBJ1-3, with TRBD1 as a possible D gene (6 bases). V was cut by 0 bases and J by 4 bases, with 10 bases left in between. Looked up from germline, CDR1 is LNHNV and CDR2 is YYDKDF (reference sequence). The CDR3 extends over 15 amino acids. CDR3 coding DNA: TGTGCCACCAGCAGAGATCAGGGGATGGGAAACACCATATATTTT. It yields the protein CATSRDQGMGNTIYF.

The V call is TRBV7-9, the J call TRBJ1-4, with a weak D call TRBD1 (5 bases). This CDR3 spans 15 amino acids. Germline values: CDR1 SEHNR, CDR2 FQNEAQ (reference sequence). V lost 5 bases, J lost 3 bases, and 13 bases lay in between. Here the CDR3 reads CASSRPGEANEKLFF. CDR3 coding DNA: TGTGCCAGCAGCCGCCCGGGGGAGGCTAATGAAAAACTGTTTTTT.

DNA of the CDR3: TGTGCCACCAGCAGAGCAGAAGTGAACACTGAAGCTTTCTTT. It specifies CATSRAEVNTEAFF. The chain combines TRBV15 with TRBJ1-1; D is ambiguous. V lost 1 base and J 0 bases, leaving 6 bases between the germline ends. This CDR3 is 14 amino acids long. CDR1 is LNHNV, CDR2 YYDKDF, per germline (reference sequence).

The sample holds a few counts of this clone. V gene TRBV18 combines with J gene TRBJ2-7, with TRBD1 matching 9 bases. The CDR3 is 15 amino acids. With 3 bases clipped from V and 2 bases from J, the junction kept 5 bases outside the gene matches. The germline CDR1 and CDR2 sequences are KGHSH and LQKENI. The CDR3 is CASSPGQGSPYEQYF. Written as DNA, the CDR3 is TGTGCCAGCTCACCGGGACAGGGCTCACCCTACGAGCAGTACTTC.

This clone was counted between two and nine times. The chain couples TRBV7-9 to TRBJ2-7; possible D gene TRBD1, 6 bases. The germline gives CDR1 SEHNR, CDR2 FQNEAQ (reference sequence). This CDR3 spans 14 amino acids. V lost 3 bases, J lost 6 bases, and 15 bases lay in between. The CDR3 region has the DNA TGTGCCAGCAGCTTTAGTAGCTTAGGGGGCGAGCAGTACTTC. Its protein is CASSFSSLGGEQYF.

The sample holds a few counts of this clone. Here the CDR3 reads CASSAGTSGYNEQFF. CDR3 sequence (DNA): TGCGCCAGCAGCGCCGGGACTAGCGGCTACAATGAGCAGTTCTTC. The chain combines TRBV5-1 with TRBJ2-1; 11 bases are a match to TRBD2. Germline V CDR1 and CDR2: SGHRS, YFSETQ. The ends lost 4 bases at V and 3 bases at J; junction bases unmatched: 3. The length of the CDR3 is 15 residues.

V usage is TRBV7-2 and J usage is TRBJ2-1; the match to TRBD2 covers 13 bases. CDR1 is SGHTA, CDR2 FQGNSA, per germline. There are 15 residues in the CDR3. The V segment lost 5 bases and the J segment 7 bases; nucleotides outside the gene matches: 5. CDR3 residues: CASSPLAGGRNEQFF. The CDR3 DNA reads TGTGCCAGCAGCCCACTAGCGGGGGGGCGGAATGAGCAGTTCTTC.

This clone was seen a single time. This chain links TRBV29-1 with TRBJ1-1; 9 positions match TRBD1. Losses at the gene ends were 7 bases for V and 3 bases for J; bases not matched to a gene: 6. Germline CDR1 is SQVTM and CDR2 is ANQGSEA. The CDR3 runs 13 residues. CDR3 nucleotides: TGCAGCGCGAAGGGACAGGGCGACACTGAAGCTTTCTTT. It yields the protein CSAKGQGDTEAFF. Full variable domain (outside the CDR3, taken from reference TRBV29-1 and TRBJ1-1): SAVISQKPSRDICQRGTSLTIQCQVDSQVTMMFWYRQQPGQSLTLIATANQGSEATYESGFVIDKFPISRPNLTFSTLTVSNMSPEDSSIYLCSAKGQGDTEAFFGQGTRLTVV.

The chain couples TRBV5-1 to TRBJ2-1; perhaps TRBD1 as D (6 bases). V was cut by 4 bases and J by 10 bases, with 9 bases left in between. CDR3 size: 11 residues. CDR1 is SGHRS, CDR2 YFSETQ, per germline. DNA for the CDR3: TGCGCCAGCAGCGGGGGCGGGGAGCAGTTCTTC. Residues: CASSGGGEQFF.

This sequence joins TRBV5-6 and TRBJ2-7, with 7 bases that match TRBD1. Trimming at V came to 1 base and at J to 7 bases, leaving 14 bases not matched to a gene. The CDR3 has 16 residues. CDR1 and CDR2 (germline): SGHDT, YYEEEE. The CDR3 region is CASSLKTGRPAGEQYF. The CDR3 DNA is TGTGCCAGCAGCTTGAAGACAGGGCGCCCCGCTGGAGAGCAGTACTTC. Combining the CDR3 with reference TRBV5-6 and TRBJ2-7 gives the whole variable domain DAGVTQSPTHLIKTRGQQVTLRCSPKSGHDTVSWYQQALGQGPQFIFQYYEEEERQRGNFPDRFSGHQFPNYSSELNVNALLLGDSALYLCASSLKTGRPAGEQYFGPGTRLTVT.

This chain uses TRBV19 with TRBJ1-1, with a tentative D call TRBD1 (5 bases). CDR3 length: 15 amino acids. The germline CDR1 and CDR2 sequences are LNHDA and SQIVND (reference sequence). V lost 2 bases, J lost 2 bases, and 12 bases lay in between. CDR3 loop: CASSIKGSTNTEAFF. As DNA, the CDR3 is TGTGCCAGTAGTATAAAGGGGTCTACAAACACTGAAGCTTTCTTT.

V gene TRBV5-4 combines with J gene TRBJ2-1, with D possibly TRBD2 on 5 matching bases. The V gene's germline CDR1 is SGHNT and CDR2 YYREEE (reference sequence). The V end lost 6 bases, the J end lost 7 bases, and 14 bases lay between the germline ends. The CDR3 is 13 residues long. CDR3 in amino acids: CASTTGGLNEQFF. The CDR3 DNA reads TGTGCCAGCACCACCGGCGGGTTAAATGAGCAGTTCTTC. Filled out from reference TRBV5-4 and TRBJ2-1, the complete variable domain reads ETGVTQSPTHLIKTRGQQVTLRCSSQSGHNTVSWYQQALGQGPQFIFQYYREEENGRGNFPPRFSGLQFPNYSSELNVNALELDDSALYLCASTTGGLNEQFFGPGTRLTVL.

The chain couples TRBV10-2 to TRBJ1-5; D is possibly TRBD1 (5 bases). CDR1 is WSHSY, CDR2 SAAADI, per germline. The germline V and J ends were trimmed by 3 bases and 3 bases, with 15 bases remaining between them. The CDR3 spans 16 residues. The CDR3 protein is CASSDRSGRDNQPQHF. CDR3 in DNA: TGCGCCAGCAGTGACCGGTCCGGCAGGGACAATCAGCCCCAGCATTTT.